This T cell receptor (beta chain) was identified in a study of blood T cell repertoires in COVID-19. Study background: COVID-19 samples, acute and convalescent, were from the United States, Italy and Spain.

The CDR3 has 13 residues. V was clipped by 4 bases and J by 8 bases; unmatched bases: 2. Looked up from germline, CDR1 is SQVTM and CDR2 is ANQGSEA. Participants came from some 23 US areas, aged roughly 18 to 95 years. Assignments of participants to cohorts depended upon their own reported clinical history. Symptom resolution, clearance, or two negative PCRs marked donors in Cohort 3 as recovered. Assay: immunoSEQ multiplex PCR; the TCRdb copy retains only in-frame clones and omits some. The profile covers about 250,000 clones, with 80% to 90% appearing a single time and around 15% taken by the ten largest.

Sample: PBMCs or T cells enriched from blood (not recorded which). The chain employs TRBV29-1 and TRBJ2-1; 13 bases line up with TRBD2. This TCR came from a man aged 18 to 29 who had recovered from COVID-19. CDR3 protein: CSVGGLAGYEQFF. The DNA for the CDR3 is TGCAGCGTTGGGGGACTAGCGGGATATGAGCAGTTCTTC.